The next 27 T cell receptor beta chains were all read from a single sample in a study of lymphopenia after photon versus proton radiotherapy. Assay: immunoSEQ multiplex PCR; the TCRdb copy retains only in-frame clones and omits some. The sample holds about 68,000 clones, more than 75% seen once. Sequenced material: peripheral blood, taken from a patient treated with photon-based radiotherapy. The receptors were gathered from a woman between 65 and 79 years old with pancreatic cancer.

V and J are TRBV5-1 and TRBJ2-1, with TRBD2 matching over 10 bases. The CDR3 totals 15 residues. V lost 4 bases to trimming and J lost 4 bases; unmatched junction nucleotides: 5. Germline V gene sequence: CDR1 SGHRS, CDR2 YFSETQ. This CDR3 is CASSTTSGAYNEQFF. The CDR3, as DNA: TGCGCCAGCAGCACAACTAGCGGGGCATACAATGAGCAGTTCTTC.

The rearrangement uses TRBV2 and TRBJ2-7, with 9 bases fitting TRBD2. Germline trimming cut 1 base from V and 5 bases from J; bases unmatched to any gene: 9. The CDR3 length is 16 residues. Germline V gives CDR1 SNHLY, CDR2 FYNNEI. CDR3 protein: CASSEGLAGRYDEQYF. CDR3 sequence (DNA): TGTGCCAGCAGTGAAGGGCTAGCGGGAAGGTACGACGAGCAGTACTTC.

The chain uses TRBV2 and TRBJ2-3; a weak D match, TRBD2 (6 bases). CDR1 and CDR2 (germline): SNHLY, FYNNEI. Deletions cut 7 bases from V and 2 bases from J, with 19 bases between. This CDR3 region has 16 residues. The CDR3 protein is CASMGQGLSNTDTQYF. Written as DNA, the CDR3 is TGTGCCAGCATGGGGCAGGGACTTTCTAACACAGATACGCAGTATTTT. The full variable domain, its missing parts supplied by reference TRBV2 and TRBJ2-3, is EPEVTQTPSHQVTQMGQEVILRCVPISNHLYFYWYRQILGQKVEFLVSFYNNEISEKSEIFDDQFSVERPDGSNFTLKIRSTKLEDSAMYFCASMGQGLSNTDTQYFGPGTRLTVL.

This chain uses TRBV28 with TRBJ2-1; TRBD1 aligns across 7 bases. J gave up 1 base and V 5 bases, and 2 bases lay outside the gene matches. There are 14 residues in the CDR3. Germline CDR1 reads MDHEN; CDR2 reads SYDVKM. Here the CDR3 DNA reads TGTGCCAGCAGTCGGACAGGTTCCTACAATGAGCAGTTCTTC. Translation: CASSRTGSYNEQFF.

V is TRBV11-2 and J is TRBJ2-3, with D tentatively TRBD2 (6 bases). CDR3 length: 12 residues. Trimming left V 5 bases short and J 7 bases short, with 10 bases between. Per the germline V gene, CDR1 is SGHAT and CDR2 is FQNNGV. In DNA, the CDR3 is TGTGCCAGCAGCATGGAGGGAAATACGCAGTATTTT. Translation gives CASSMEGNTQYF.

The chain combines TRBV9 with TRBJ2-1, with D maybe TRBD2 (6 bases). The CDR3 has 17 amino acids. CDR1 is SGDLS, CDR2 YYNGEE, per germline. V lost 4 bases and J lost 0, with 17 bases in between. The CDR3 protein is CASSPTLRDSSYNEQFF. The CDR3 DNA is TGTGCCAGCAGCCCCACACTCCGGGACTCCTCCTACAATGAGCAGTTCTTC.

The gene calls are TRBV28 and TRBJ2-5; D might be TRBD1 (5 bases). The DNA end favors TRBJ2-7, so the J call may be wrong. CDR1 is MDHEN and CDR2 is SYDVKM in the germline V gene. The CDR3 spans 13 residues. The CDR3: CASSFRQGDEQYF. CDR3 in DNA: TGTGCCAGCAGTTTTCGGCAGGGTGACGAGCAGTACTTC.

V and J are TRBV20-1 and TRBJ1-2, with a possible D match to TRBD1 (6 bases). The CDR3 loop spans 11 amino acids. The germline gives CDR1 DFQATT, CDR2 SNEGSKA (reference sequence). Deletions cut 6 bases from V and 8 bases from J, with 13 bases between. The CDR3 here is CSANTGRGYTF. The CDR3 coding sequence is TGCAGTGCAAACACAGGGAGGGGCTACACCTTC.

For the CDR3, the DNA is TGTGCCAGCAGCCTCGCGGGAGGGGCCTACGAGCAGTACTTC. Translating gives CASSLAGGAYEQYF. The rearrangement uses TRBV9 and TRBJ2-7; 9 bases align to TRBD2. CDR3 length equals 14 residues. Per germline, CDR1 SGDLS and CDR2 YYNGEE. With V trimmed by 4 bases and J by 2 bases, 4 bases remained unmatched.

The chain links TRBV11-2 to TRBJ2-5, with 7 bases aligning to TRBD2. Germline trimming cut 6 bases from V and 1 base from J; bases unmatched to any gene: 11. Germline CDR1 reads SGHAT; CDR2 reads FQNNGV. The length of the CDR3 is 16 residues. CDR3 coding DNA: TGTGCCAGCAGGCCCGGAGCGGGGCAAAGCCAAGAGACCCAGTACTTC. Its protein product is CASRPGAGQSQETQYF. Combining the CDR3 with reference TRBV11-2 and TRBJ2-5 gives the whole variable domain EAGVAQSPRYKIIEKRQSVAFWCNPISGHATLYWYQQILGQGPKLLIQFQNNGVVDDSQLPKDRFSAERLKGVDSTLKIQPAKLEDSAVYLCASRPGAGQSQETQYFGPGTRLLVL.

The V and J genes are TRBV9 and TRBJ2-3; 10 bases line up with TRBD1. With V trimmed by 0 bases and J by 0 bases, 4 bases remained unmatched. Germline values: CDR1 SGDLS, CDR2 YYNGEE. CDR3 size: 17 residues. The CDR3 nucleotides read TGTGCCAGCAGCGTAGTCGGGACAGGGGTAAGCACAGATACGCAGTATTTT. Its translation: CASSVVGTGVSTDTQYF.

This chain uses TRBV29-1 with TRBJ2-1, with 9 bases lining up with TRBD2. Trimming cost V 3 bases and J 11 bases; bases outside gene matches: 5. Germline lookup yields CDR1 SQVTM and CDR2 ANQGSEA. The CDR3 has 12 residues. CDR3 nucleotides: TGCAGCGTTGAGGCTAGCGGGATTCAGCAGTTCTTC. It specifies CSVEASGIQQFF.

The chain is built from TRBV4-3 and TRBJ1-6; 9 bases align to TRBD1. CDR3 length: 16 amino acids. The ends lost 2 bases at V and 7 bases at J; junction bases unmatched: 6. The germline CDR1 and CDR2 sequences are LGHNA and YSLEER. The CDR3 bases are TGCGCCAGCAGCCAATTACCGGACAGGGGCAATTCACCCCTCCACTTT. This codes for CASSQLPDRGNSPLHF.

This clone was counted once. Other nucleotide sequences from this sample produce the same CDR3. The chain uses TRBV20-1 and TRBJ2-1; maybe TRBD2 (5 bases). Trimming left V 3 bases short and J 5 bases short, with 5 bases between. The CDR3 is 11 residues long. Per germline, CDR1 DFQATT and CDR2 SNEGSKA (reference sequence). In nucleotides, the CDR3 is TGCAGTGCTAGGCGGGACAATGAGCAGTTCTTC. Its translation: CSARRDNEQFF.

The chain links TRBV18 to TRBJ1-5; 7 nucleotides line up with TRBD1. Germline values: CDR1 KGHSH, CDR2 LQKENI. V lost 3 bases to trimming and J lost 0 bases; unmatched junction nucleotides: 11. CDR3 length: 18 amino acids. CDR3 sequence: CASSPSMGQQNSNQPQHF. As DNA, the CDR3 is TGTGCCAGCTCACCTAGTATGGGACAGCAAAATAGCAATCAGCCCCAGCATTTT.

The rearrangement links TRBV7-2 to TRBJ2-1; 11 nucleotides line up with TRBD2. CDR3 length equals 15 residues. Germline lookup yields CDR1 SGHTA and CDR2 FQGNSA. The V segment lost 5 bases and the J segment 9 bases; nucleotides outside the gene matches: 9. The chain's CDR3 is CASSPLAGGPGEQFF. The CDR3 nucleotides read TGTGCCAGCAGCCCGCTAGCGGGAGGTCCGGGTGAGCAGTTCTTC.

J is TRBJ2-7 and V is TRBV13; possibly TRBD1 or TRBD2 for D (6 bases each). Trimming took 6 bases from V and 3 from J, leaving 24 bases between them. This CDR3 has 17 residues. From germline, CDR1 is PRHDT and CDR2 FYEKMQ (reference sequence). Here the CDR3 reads CASRLVGAAGLIYEQYF. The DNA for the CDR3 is TGTGCCAGCAGGCTGGTGGGGGCAGCGGGCCTAATCTACGAGCAGTACTTC.

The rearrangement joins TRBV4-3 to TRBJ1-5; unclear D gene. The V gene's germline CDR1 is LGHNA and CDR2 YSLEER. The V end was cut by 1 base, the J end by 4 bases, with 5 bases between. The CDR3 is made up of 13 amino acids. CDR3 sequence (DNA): TGCGCCAGCAGCCAAGGTCGAAATCAGCCCCAGCATTTT. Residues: CASSQGRNQPQHF.

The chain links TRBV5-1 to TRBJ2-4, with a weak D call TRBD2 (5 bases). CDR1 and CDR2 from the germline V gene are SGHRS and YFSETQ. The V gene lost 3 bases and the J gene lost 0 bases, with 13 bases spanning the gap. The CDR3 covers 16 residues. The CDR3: CASSSGAEVAKNIQYF. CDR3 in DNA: TGCGCCAGCAGCTCTGGAGCGGAGGTAGCCAAAAACATTCAGTACTTC.

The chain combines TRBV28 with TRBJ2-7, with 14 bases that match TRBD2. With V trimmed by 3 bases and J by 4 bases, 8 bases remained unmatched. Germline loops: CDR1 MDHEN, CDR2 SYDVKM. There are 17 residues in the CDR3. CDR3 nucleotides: TGTGCCAGCAGTTTCGGGACTAGCGGGAGCGGGGGATACGAGCAGTACTTC. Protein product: CASSFGTSGSGGYEQYF.

CDR3 nucleotides: TGCGCCAGCAGCCAGGACCCGGGACAGGGAAGTGAAAAACTGTTTTTT. Its protein is CASSQDPGQGSEKLFF. V gene TRBV4-3 combines with J gene TRBJ1-4, with 9 bases fitting TRBD1. The germline CDR1 and CDR2 sequences are LGHNA and YSLEER. The CDR3 contains 16 residues. J gave up 7 bases and V 3 bases, and 9 bases lay outside the gene matches.

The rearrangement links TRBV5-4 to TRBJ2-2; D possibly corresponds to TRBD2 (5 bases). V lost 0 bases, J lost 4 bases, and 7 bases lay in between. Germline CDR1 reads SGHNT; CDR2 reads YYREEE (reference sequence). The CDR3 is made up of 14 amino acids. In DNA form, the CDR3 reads TGTGCCAGCAGCTTGGCAGGAGGCACCGGGGAGCTGTTTTTT. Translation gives CASSLAGGTGELFF. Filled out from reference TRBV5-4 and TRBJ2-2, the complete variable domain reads ETGVTQSPTHLIKTRGQQVTLRCSSQSGHNTVSWYQQALGQGPQFIFQYYREEENGRGNFPPRFSGLQFPNYSSELNVNALELDDSALYLCASSLAGGTGELFFGEGSRLTVL.

CDR3 nucleotide sequence: TGTGCCAGCAGCCCCCCACTAGCGGGAGTCTCTTCATCCTACAATGAGCAGTTCTTC. Residues: CASSPPLAGVSSSYNEQFF. The chain combines TRBV5-4 with TRBJ2-1, with 11 bases fitting TRBD2. This CDR3 is built from 19 residues. Trimming removed 4 bases from V and 1 base from J; junction bases left unmatched: 13. Germline lookup yields CDR1 SGHNT and CDR2 YYREEE (reference sequence).

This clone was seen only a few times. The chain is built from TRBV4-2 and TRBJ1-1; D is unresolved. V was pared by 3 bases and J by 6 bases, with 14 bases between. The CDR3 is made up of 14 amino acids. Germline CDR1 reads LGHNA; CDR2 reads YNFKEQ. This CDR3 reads CASSQRAGLPEAFF. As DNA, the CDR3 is TGTGCCAGCAGCCAGAGGGCAGGTCTCCCTGAAGCTTTCTTT.

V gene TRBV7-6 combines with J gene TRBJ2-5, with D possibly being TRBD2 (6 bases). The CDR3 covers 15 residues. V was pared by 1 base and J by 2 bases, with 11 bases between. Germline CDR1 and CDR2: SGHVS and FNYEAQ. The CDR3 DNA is TGTGCCAGCAGCTTAGATTACGGACTACAAGAGACCCAGTACTTC. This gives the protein CASSLDYGLQETQYF.

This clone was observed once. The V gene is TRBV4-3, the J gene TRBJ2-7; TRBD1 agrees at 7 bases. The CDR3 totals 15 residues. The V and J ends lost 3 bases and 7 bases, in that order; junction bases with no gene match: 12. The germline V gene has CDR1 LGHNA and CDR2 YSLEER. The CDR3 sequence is CASSQAYRDRGEQYF. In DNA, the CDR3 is TGCGCCAGCAGCCAGGCTTACCGGGACAGAGGAGAGCAGTACTTC.

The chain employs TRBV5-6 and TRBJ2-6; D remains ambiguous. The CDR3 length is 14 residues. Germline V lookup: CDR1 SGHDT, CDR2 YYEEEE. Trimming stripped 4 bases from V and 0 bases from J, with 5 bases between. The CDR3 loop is CASSHDSGANVLTF. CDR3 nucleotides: TGTGCCAGCAGCCACGACTCTGGGGCCAACGTCCTGACTTTC.